The rows below give T cell receptor beta chains drawn from one sample of a study of cytomegalovirus exposure and HLA in healthy donors. Libraries were prepared by immunoSEQ multiplex PCR; TCRdb keeps only in-frame clonotypes and omits some of them. The table shows 30,000 to 50,000 clones, with 68% occurring only once. Specimen: PBMCs. Receptor source: a man aged 35-49 years in good health and CMV-seronegative. Each CDR3 is given with its conserved first and last residue. The D gene is left open where the match is weak. Some rows mark clone size as missing; the rest say once, few, many or name a class of expanded clone.

NA	TRBD1	TRBV7-9	TRBJ1-2	CASSFQGAHGYTF	TGTGCCAGCAGCTTTCAGGGGGCACATGGCTACACCTTC
NA	TRBD1	TRBV30	TRBJ1-6	CAWRGDRGNSPLHF	TGTGCCTGGAGGGGGGACAGGGGCAATTCACCCCTCCACTTT
NA	NA	TRBV29-1	TRBJ1-2	CSVETTDRDYGYTF	TGCAGCGTCGAAACTACCGACAGAGACTATGGCTACACCTTC
NA	NA	TRBV7-9	TRBJ1-2	CASSLDSSWGYTF	TGTGCCAGCAGCTTGGACAGTTCGTGGGGCTACACCTTC
once	TRBD2	TRBV30	TRBJ2-3	CAWSLNSGGAGDTQYF	TGTGCCTGGAGTTTAAATAGCGGGGGGGCCGGAGATACGCAGTATTTT
NA	NA	TRBV4-1	TRBJ1-5	CASSQVGITAQPQHF	TGCGCCAGCAGCCAAGTAGGAATTACAGCTCAGCCCCAGCATTTT
few	NA	TRBV27	TRBJ1-1	CASSLRGGLNAFF	TGTGCCAGCAGTTTACGAGGAGGTTTGAACGCTTTCTTT
NA	NA	TRBV6-1	TRBJ1-6	CASSEAEWRDSPLHF	TGTGCCAGCAGTGAAGCCGAGTGGAGGGATTCACCCCTCCACTTT
NA	TRBD1	TRBV18	TRBJ1-1	CASSPYTGGEAFF	TGTGCCAGCTCACCATACACAGGGGGTGAAGCTTTCTTT
NA	TRBD2	TRBV29-1	TRBJ2-1	CSVASGGAYNEQFF	TGCAGCGTCGCCAGCGGGGGGGCCTACAATGAGCAGTTCTTC
NA	NA	TRBV18	TRBJ1-2	CASSPPERYGYTF	TGTGCCAGCTCACCACCTGAGAGGTATGGCTACACCTTC
NA	NA	TRBV19	TRBJ1-5	CASSDYSNQPQHF	TGTGCCAGTAGTGACTATAGCAATCAGCCCCAGCATTTT
NA	TRBD1	TRBV5-6	TRBJ1-2	CASSFLGQGAYGYTF	TGTGCCAGCAGCTTCCTGGGACAGGGGGCCTATGGCTACACCTTC
once	TRBD1	TRBV10-3	TRBJ2-3	CAIREQGDDTDTQYF	TGTGCCATCAGAGAACAGGGGGATGACACAGATACGCAGTATTTT
NA	NA	TRBV13	TRBJ1-3	CASSPRTEEYSGNTIYF	TGTGCCAGCAGCCCCCGGACAGAGGAGTACTCTGGAAACACCATATATTTT
NA	TRBD2	TRBV4-1	TRBJ2-5	CASSQESPGLAGGQETQYF	TGCGCCAGCAGCCAAGAATCTCCGGGACTAGCGGGGGGCCAAGAGACCCAGTACTTC
NA	NA	TRBV6-5	TRBJ1-2	CASSYSLRDNYGYTF	TGTGCCAGCAGTTACTCTCTCAGGGATAACTATGGCTACACCTTC
once	TRBD1	TRBV4-3	TRBJ2-2	CASSQGPTGGLGGELFF	TGCGCCAGCAGCCAAGGCCCCACAGGGGGCTTGGGCGGGGAGCTGTTTTTT
NA	NA	TRBV7-2	TRBJ1-5	CASSLQGNQPQHF	TGTGCCAGCAGCCTACAGGGCAATCAGCCCCAGCATTTT
NA	NA	TRBV18	TRBJ2-7	CASSPRQGTYEQYF	TGTGCCAGCTCACCACGGCAGGGTACCTACGAGCAGTACTTC
once	NA	TRBV5-1	TRBJ2-1	CASSLGVSMNEQFF	TGCGCCAGCAGCTTGGGGGTTAGCATGAATGAGCAGTTCTTC
NA	NA	TRBV7-2	TRBJ2-3	CASSLAPVDTQYF	TGTGCCAGCAGCTTAGCCCCCGTAGATACGCAGTATTTT
NA	TRBD2	TRBV11-3	TRBJ2-3	CASSPGLAGGTQYF	TGTGCCAGCAGCCCGGGACTAGCGGGGGGTACGCAGTATTTT
NA	NA	TRBV4-1	TRBJ2-1	CASKGGYNEQFF	TGCGCCAGCAAAGGAGGCTACAATGAGCAGTTCTTC
NA	NA	TRBV11-3	TRBJ2-1	CASSRDNEQFF	TGTGCCAGCAGCCGGGATAATGAGCAGTTCTTC
NA	TRBD1	TRBV29-1	TRBJ2-7	CSVAAGQGYEQYF	TGCAGCGTTGCCGCGGGACAGGGATACGAGCAGTACTTC
few	TRBD1	TRBV29-1	TRBJ1-2	CSVGETGGDGYTF	TGCAGCGTCGGGGAGACAGGGGGCGATGGCTACACCTTC
NA	TRBD1	TRBV5-1	TRBJ1-6	CASSYRGNNSPLHF	TGCGCCAGCAGCTACAGGGGAAACAATTCACCCCTCCACTTT
NA	NA	TRBV30	TRBJ2-3	CATSTDTQYF	TGTGCCACTTCAACAGATACGCAGTATTTT
NA	TRBD2	TRBV7-2	TRBJ2-7	CASSSTGGAREQYF	TGTGCCAGCAGCTCCACCGGGGGGGCACGAGAGCAGTACTTC
NA	TRBD1	TRBV5-1	TRBJ2-2	CASTRGQNTGELFF	TGCGCCAGCACAAGGGGGCAGAACACCGGGGAGCTGTTTTTT
once	TRBD2	TRBV10-2	TRBJ2-7	CASSERTSGTYEQYF	TGCGCCAGCAGTGAGCGGACTAGCGGGACCTACGAGCAGTACTTC
NA	TRBD1	TRBV7-8	TRBJ2-7	CASSAQGVGYEQYF	TGTGCCAGCAGCGCGCAGGGGGTGGGCTACGAGCAGTACTTC
NA	TRBD1	TRBV29-1	TRBJ2-7	CSVEGAGGGEIGQYF	TGCAGCGTTGAGGGTGCAGGGGGCGGCGAAATAGGACAGTACTTC
NA	TRBD1	TRBV27	TRBJ1-2	CASSLSGGDVGGYTF	TGTGCCAGCAGTTTATCAGGGGGCGACGTTGGAGGCTACACCTTC
NA	NA	TRBV4-1	TRBJ2-3	CASSLRQGGLTDTQYF	TGCGCCAGCAGCCTACGACAGGGAGGTTTGACAGATACGCAGTATTTT
NA	TRBD2	TRBV7-9	TRBJ2-1	CASSPGVAGGLGEQFF	TGTGCCAGCAGCCCCGGTGTAGCGGGGGGCCTGGGTGAGCAGTTCTTC
NA	NA	TRBV27	TRBJ1-1	CASSLNRNTEAFF	TGTGCCAGCAGTTTAAATCGGAACACTGAAGCTTTCTTT
NA	TRBD1	TRBV5-1	TRBJ1-5	CASSWDSPGPQHF	TGCGCCAGCAGCTGGGACAGCCCCGGGCCCCAGCATTTT
NA	TRBD1	TRBV29-1	TRBJ2-2	CSAAPTTGTNTGELFF	TGCAGCGCCGCCCCAACGACAGGGACGAACACCGGGGAGCTGTTTTTT
NA	TRBD1	TRBV5-1	TRBJ1-1	CASSLGDRGPQAFF	TGCGCCAGCAGCTTAGGGGACAGGGGGCCCCAAGCTTTCTTT
NA	TRBD1	TRBV6-5	TRBJ2-1	CASTRTGEYNEQFF	TGTGCCAGCACCCGGACAGGGGAGTACAATGAGCAGTTCTTC
NA	TRBD2	TRBV7-2	TRBJ2-1	CASSLFASGGYSYNEQFF	TGTGCCAGCAGCTTATTCGCTAGCGGGGGGTATTCCTACAATGAGCAGTTCTTC
few	TRBD1	TRBV6-6	TRBJ1-2	CASSPPGGSRYGYTF	TGTGCCAGCAGTCCCCCAGGGGGCAGTCGGTATGGCTACACCTTC
NA	NA	TRBV7-9	TRBJ1-5	CASSSAGGRDKQPQHF	TGTGCCAGCAGCTCGGCGGGGGGGCGGGATAAACAGCCCCAGCATTTT